This TCR beta chain was profiled in a study of T cells after yellow fever vaccination. Concerning this clonotype: What it binds is not known.

J lost 6 bases, V lost 4 bases, and 9 bases had no gene match. The CDR3 is made up of 14 amino acids. Germline V CDR1 and CDR2: MNHEY, SMNVEV (reference sequence). Study results and caveats: The appearance of a small share of clonotypes in both CD4 and CD8 compartments was observed.

The 5'RACE template-switching step produced TCR cDNA and added a universal primer site and UMIs. TCRdb ran MiXCR on the 5' RACE reads and lists one entry per CDR3 protein. The sample lists just under 600,000 distinct CDR3 sequences; roughly 14% were seen once. The sequencing here drew on PBMCs, taken on the day of the yellow fever booster vaccination. The chain recombines TRBV27 with TRBJ2-7, with 7 positions matching TRBD1. This receptor was taken from a man aged 30 to 39 who received the YFV17D yellow fever vaccine. The CDR3 DNA reads TGTGCCAGCAGTTCCAGTTGGACAGGCCCCGAGCAGTACTTC. It codes for CASSSSWTGPEQYF.